This TCR beta chain was identified in a study of cytomegalovirus exposure and HLA in healthy donors. Whole-study findings and limits: Later work found that TCR association rates differed between HLA loci; DRB1 had the most and HLA-C the fewest.

PCR used 60 Vbeta primers and 13 Jbeta primers. Clones were sequenced by immunoSEQ multiplex PCR, and TCRdb holds only the in-frame ones, with some missing. The sample lists approximately 110,000 clones; roughly 83% were seen once. This clone was detected only a few times. Its target is unknown. This TCR came from a woman aged 18-30 years in good health and CMV-seropositive. Sequences were obtained from PBMCs.

The CDR3 nucleotides read TGCGCCAGCAGCTTCAAGAGAGCCTCCTACAATGAGCAGTTCTTC. Its protein product is CASSFKRASYNEQFF. This chain links TRBV5-1 with TRBJ2-1; D ambiguous. The V end was cut by 2 bases, the J end by 0 bases, with 9 bases between. The CDR3 loop spans 15 amino acids. Germline V CDR1 and CDR2: SGHRS, YFSETQ.